These 9 T cell receptor beta chains were sequenced from one sample in a study of shared clonotypes between healthy human individuals. The assay was immunoSEQ multiplex PCR, and TCRdb's table has in-frame clones only and misses some. The table shows millions of clones, with 85% to 95% occurring only once. Sequencing input: naive CD4+ T cells sorted from blood. Subset meaning: CD45RA+ positively selected. All receptors derive from a man aged 18 to 35 in good health.

On this clone itself: Other nucleotide sequences from this sample produce the same CDR3. V usage is TRBV6-1 and J usage is TRBJ2-7, with D hard to call. Looked up from germline, CDR1 is MNHNS and CDR2 is SASEGT. V gave up 2 bases and J gave up 4 bases, with 3 bases separating them. The CDR3 sequence is 11 residues long. The DNA of the CDR3 is TGTGCCAGCAGTGAACGATACGAGCAGTACTTC. Amino acids: CASSERYEQYF.

The chain employs TRBV5-1 and TRBJ2-7; D is possibly TRBD1 (5 bases). Trimming left V 3 bases short and J 5 bases short, with 15 bases between. The CDR3 length is 14 residues. In germline, CDR1 is SGHRS, CDR2 YFSETQ. The CDR3 region has the DNA TGCGCCAGCAGCTCTTCAGGGAATCGGGACGAGCAGTACTTC. This gives the protein CASSSSGNRDEQYF.

The chain uses TRBV18 and TRBJ2-5; D remains ambiguous. This CDR3 has 16 residues. With 0 bases removed from V and 4 bases from J, the gap between germline ends came to 15 bases. Germline CDR1 and CDR2: KGHSH and LQKENI. The CDR3 coding sequence is TGTGCCAGCTCACCACCCGGCTTCAGTGCTCTAGAGACCCAGTACTTC. It yields the protein CASSPPGFSALETQYF.

The chain combines TRBV25-1 with TRBJ2-3, with a tentative D call TRBD1 (5 bases). CDR1 MGHDK and CDR2 SYGVNS come from the germline V gene. V lost 4 bases to trimming and J lost 4 bases, with 15 bases between them. The CDR3 spans 15 residues. CDR3 bases: TGTGCCAGCAGTGGTATAGGGGTTGGACCAGATACGCAGTATTTT. The encoded protein is CASSGIGVGPDTQYF.

This sequence joins TRBV7-9 and TRBJ1-3, with D perhaps TRBD1 (6 bases). Trimming removed 5 bases at V and 0 bases at J, with 11 bases between. The CDR3 has 15 residues. From germline, CDR1 is SEHNR and CDR2 FQNEAQ (reference sequence). The CDR3 bases are TGTGCCAGCAGCAGACAGGCGAGCTCTGGAAACACCATATATTTT. Translated, it gives CASSRQASSGNTIYF.

Points on this clone: Sequence at one end of the junction differs from germline and may be a read error. The sample carries other DNA sequences with the same CDR3. The chain recombines TRBV5-1 with TRBJ2-6, with D possibly TRBD1 on 5 matching bases. The CDR3 runs to 15 residues. Germline CDR1 reads SGHRS; CDR2 reads YFSETQ. This chain's CDR3 is CASSLDSSGANVLTF. CDR3 sequence (DNA): TGCGCCAGCAGCCTAGACAGCTCTGGGGCCAACGTCCTAACTTTC.

V usage is TRBV28 and J usage is TRBJ2-3; no reliable D call. The CDR3 runs to 11 residues. The V gene lost 8 bases and the J gene lost 3 bases, with 6 bases spanning the gap. Per the germline V gene, CDR1 is MDHEN and CDR2 is SYDVKM. CDR3 coding DNA: TGTGCCAGCGGTAGGACAGATACGCAGTATTTT. Protein product: CASGRTDTQYF.

The chain links TRBV7-8 to TRBJ1-2, with 8 bases fitting TRBD1. The CDR3 spans 13 residues. The V gene end was trimmed by 5 bases and the J gene end by 9 bases; junction bases not matched to a gene: 8. Germline CDR1 SGHVS, CDR2 FQNEAQ. The CDR3 DNA reads as TGTGCCAGCAGCGCTCGGACAGGGCGTAGCTACACCTTC. Translating it yields CASSARTGRSYTF.

The V gene is TRBV30, the J gene TRBJ2-1, with TRBD2 matching 8 bases. V was pared by 0 bases and J by 3 bases, with 4 bases of the junction left unmatched. CDR1 and CDR2 (germline): GTSNPN, SVGIG (reference sequence). The CDR3 contains 15 residues. CDR3 loop: CAWSVLSGSYNEQFF. The CDR3 nucleotides read TGTGCCTGGAGTGTATTAAGCGGGAGCTACAATGAGCAGTTCTTC.